The source of this T cell receptor beta chain is a study of cytomegalovirus exposure and HLA in healthy donors. Only in-frame clones appear in the TCRdb table, and some are missing; sequencing was by immunoSEQ multiplex PCR. The sample has 35,000 to 50,000 clones; under 95% are singletons. Findings and caveats of the study: Rare sequences made up most TCRs, while some public TCRs were found in many donors.

Details on this clone: Antigen: not known.

Germline CDR1 MGHRA, CDR2 YSYEKL. V shed 0 bases and J shed 0 bases, with 9 bases lying between them. The CDR3 length is 15 residues. This clonotype originated in a woman aged 18-29 years in good health and CMV-seronegative. The J gene is TRBJ2-7, the V gene TRBV4-1; no reliable D call. Sample: PBMCs. The CDR3 DNA reads TGCGCCAGCAGCCAAGAGGGCGATACCTCCTACGAGCAGTACTTC. Amino acid sequence: CASSQEGDTSYEQYF.